Following are 8 T cell receptor beta chains from one sample sequenced in a study of shared clonotypes between healthy human individuals. Data came from immunoSEQ multiplex PCR; TCRdb stores just in-frame clones and leaves some out. This table holds about 2.4 million clones, more than 85% found once. Specimen: naive CD4+ T cells from PBMCs. Subset specified: CD45RA+ positively selected. The receptors originated from a man in his late teens or twenties in good health. Some clones in this sample may be carry-over from other donors' samples.

This chain uses TRBV19 with TRBJ2-7, with TRBD2 as a possible D gene (6 bases). Trimming stripped 6 bases from V and 3 bases from J, with 12 bases between. CDR1 is LNHDA, CDR2 SQIVND, per germline (reference sequence). The CDR3 contains 13 residues. The chain's CDR3 is CASSVSGIYEQYF. CDR3 coding DNA: TGTGCCAGTAGCGTTAGCGGAATCTACGAGCAGTACTTC.

This chain joins TRBV11-3 and TRBJ2-6; D might be TRBD1 (6 bases). V was pared by 5 bases and J by 2 bases, with 10 bases between. This CDR3 contains 15 residues. Germline V CDR1 and CDR2: SGHNT, YENEEA. CDR3 bases: TGTGCCAGCAGCAAGACAGGCGCTGGGGCCAACGTCCTGACTTTC. Protein: CASSKTGAGANVLTF. Using reference TRBV11-3 and TRBJ2-6 for the parts outside the CDR3, the full variable domain is EAGVVQSPRYKIIEKKQPVAFWCNPISGHNTLYWYLQNLGQGPELLIRYENEEAVDDSQLPKDRFSAERLKGVDSTLKIQPAELGDSAVYLCASSKTGAGANVLTFGAGSRLTVL.

A few counts support this clone. This chain uses TRBV11-2 with TRBJ1-1; a possible D gene is TRBD1 (5 bases). Germline V gene data show CDR1 as SGHAT and CDR2 as FQNNGV. The CDR3 length is 14 residues. V shed 2 bases and J shed 6 bases, with 13 bases lying between them. In DNA form, the CDR3 reads TGTGCCAGCAGCTTATCACGGGGGAAAGCTGAAGCTTTCTTT. Its translation is CASSLSRGKAEAFF.

The chain is built from TRBV29-1 and TRBJ2-5; 9 nucleotides line up with TRBD1. The V gene end was trimmed by 7 bases and the J gene end by 6 bases; junction bases not matched to a gene: 9. The CDR3 is made up of 13 amino acids. Germline CDR1 reads SQVTM; CDR2 reads ANQGSEA. The CDR3 nucleotides read TGCAGCGCTAGGACAGGGGACGTCCAGACCCAGTACTTC. This codes for CSARTGDVQTQYF.

As to this clone: The sample contains more than one DNA sequence encoding this CDR3. The chain joins TRBV6-5 to TRBJ2-5; unclear D gene. This CDR3 spans 14 amino acids. Germline values: CDR1 MNHEY, CDR2 SVGAGI. V lost 2 bases to trimming and J lost 0 bases, with 7 bases between them. The CDR3 region is CASSYRGYQETQYF. The CDR3 nucleotides read TGTGCCAGCAGTTACCGTGGGTACCAAGAGACCCAGTACTTC.

The V gene is TRBV19, the J gene TRBJ2-1, with 8 bases identical to TRBD2. After removal of 9 bases from V and 2 bases from J, the junction contained 6 bases not matched to a gene. The length of the CDR3 is 14 residues. Germline CDR1 is LNHDA and CDR2 is SQIVND (reference sequence). The CDR3 loop is CASTTGGAYNEQFF. The CDR3 DNA follows: TGTGCCAGCACCACGGGGGGGGCCTACAATGAGCAGTTCTTC.

The chain joins TRBV27 to TRBJ1-2; 10 bases fit TRBD1. Germline values: CDR1 MNHEY, CDR2 SMNVEV (reference sequence). The CDR3 spans 19 residues. V lost 3 bases and J lost 3; bases outside the gene matches: 16. CDR3 protein: CASSFSQRTGGGLYYGYTF. The CDR3 bases are TGTGCCAGCAGTTTTAGCCAGCGGACAGGGGGTGGGCTATACTATGGCTACACCTTC.

The chain's CDR3 is CASSLAPGRTGYEQYF. Written as DNA, the CDR3 is TGCGCCAGCAGCTTGGCCCCCGGGAGGACAGGCTACGAGCAGTACTTC. The chain employs TRBV5-1 and TRBJ2-7, with D perhaps being TRBD1 or TRBD2 (7 bases each). V was cut by 0 bases and J by 3 bases, with 16 bases left in between. There are 16 residues in the CDR3. Germline assignment: CDR1 SGHRS and CDR2 YFSETQ. Combining the CDR3 with reference TRBV5-1 and TRBJ2-7 gives the whole variable domain KAGVTQTPRYLIKTRGQQVTLSCSPISGHRSVSWYQQTPGQGLQFLFEYFSETQRNKGNFPGRFSGRQFSNSRSEMNVSTLELGDSALYLCASSLAPGRTGYEQYFGPGTRLTVT.